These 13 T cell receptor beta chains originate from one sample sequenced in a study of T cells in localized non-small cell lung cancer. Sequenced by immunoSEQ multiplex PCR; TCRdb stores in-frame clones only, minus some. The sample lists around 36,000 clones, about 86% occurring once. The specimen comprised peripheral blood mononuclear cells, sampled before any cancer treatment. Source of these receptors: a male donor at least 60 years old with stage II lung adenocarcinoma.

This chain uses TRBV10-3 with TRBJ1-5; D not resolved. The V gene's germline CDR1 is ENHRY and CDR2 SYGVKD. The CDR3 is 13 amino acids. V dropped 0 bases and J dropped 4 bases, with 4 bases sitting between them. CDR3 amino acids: CAISESENQPQHF. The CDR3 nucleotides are TGTGCCATCAGTGAGTCTGAGAATCAGCCCCAGCATTTT.

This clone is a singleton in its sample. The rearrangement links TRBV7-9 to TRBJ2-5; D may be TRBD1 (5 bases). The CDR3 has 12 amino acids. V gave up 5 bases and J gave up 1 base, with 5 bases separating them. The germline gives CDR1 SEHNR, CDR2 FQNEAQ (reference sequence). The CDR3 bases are TGTGCCAGCAGCAGGGGCCAAGAGACCCAGTACTTC. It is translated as CASSRGQETQYF.

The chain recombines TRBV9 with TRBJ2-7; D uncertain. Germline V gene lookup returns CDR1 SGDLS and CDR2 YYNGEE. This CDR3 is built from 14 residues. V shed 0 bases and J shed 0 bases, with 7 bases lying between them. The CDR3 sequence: CASSVGPGSYEQYF. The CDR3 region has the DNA TGTGCCAGCAGCGTAGGCCCGGGCTCCTACGAGCAGTACTTC. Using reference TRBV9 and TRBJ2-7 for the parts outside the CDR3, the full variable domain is DSGVTQTPKHLITATGQRVTLRCSPRSGDLSVYWYQQSLDQGLQFLIQYYNGEERAKGNILERFSAQQFPDLHSELNLSSLELGDSALYFCASSVGPGSYEQYFGPGTRLTVT.

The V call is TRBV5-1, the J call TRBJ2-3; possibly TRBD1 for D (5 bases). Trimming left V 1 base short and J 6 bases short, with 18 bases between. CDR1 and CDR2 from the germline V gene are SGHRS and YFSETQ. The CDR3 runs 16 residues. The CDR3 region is CASSLFPEGAADTQYF. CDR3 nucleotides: TGCGCCAGCAGCTTGTTCCCCGAAGGGGCGGCGGATACGCAGTATTTT. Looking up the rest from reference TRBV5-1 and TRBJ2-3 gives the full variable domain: KAGVTQTPRYLIKTRGQQVTLSCSPISGHRSVSWYQQTPGQGLQFLFEYFSETQRNKGNFPGRFSGRQFSNSRSEMNVSTLELGDSALYLCASSLFPEGAADTQYFGPGTRLTVL.

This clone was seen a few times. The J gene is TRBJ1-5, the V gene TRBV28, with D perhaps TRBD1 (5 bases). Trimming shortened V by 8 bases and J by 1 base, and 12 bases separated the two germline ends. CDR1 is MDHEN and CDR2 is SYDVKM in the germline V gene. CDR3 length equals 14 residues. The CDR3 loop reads CASRGGGSNQPQHF. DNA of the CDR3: TGTGCCAGCCGGGGCGGGGGAAGCAATCAGCCCCAGCATTTT.

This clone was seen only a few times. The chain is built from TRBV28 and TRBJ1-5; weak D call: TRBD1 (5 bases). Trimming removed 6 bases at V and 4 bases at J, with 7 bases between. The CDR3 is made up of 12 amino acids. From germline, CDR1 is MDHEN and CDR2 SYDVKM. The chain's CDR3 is CASRGQNQPQHF. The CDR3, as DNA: TGTGCCAGCAGGGGGCAGAATCAGCCCCAGCATTTT.

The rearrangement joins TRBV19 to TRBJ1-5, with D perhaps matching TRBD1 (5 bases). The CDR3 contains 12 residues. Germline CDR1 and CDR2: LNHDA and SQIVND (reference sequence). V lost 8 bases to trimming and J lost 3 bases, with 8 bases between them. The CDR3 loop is CASQGFNQPQHF. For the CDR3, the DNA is TGTGCCAGTCAGGGCTTCAATCAGCCCCAGCATTTT.

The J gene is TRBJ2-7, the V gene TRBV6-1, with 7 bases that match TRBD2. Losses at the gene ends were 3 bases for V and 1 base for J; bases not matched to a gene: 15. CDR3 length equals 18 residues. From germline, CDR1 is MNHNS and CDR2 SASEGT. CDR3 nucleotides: TGTGCCAGCAGTGACCCAACCCTGAATAGCGGGTTGTCCTACGAGCAGTACTTC. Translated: CASSDPTLNSGLSYEQYF.

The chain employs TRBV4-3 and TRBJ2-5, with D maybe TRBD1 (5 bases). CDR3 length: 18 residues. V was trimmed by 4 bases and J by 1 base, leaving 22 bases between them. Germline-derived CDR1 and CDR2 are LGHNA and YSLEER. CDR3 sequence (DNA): TGCGCCAGCAGCCCCTTAATGACAGTCACTCGCGGCCAAGAGACCCAGTACTTC. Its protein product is CASSPLMTVTRGQETQYF.

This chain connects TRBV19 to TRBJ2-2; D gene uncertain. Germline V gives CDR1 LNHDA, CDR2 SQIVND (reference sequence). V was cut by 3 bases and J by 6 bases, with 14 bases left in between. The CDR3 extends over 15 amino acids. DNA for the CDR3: TGTGCCAGTAGTATTTGGCAGGTGGACGCCGGGGAGCTGTTTTTT. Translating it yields CASSIWQVDAGELFF.

The CDR3 nucleotides are TGTGCCAGCAGTGACCGCGGACAGGGGCAAACAGATACGCAGTATTTT. Translation: CASSDRGQGQTDTQYF. The J gene is TRBJ2-3, the V gene TRBV2; TRBD1 aligns across 9 bases. The CDR3 spans 16 residues. CDR1 SNHLY and CDR2 FYNNEI come from the germline V gene. J lost 3 bases, V lost 3 bases, and 7 bases had no gene match.

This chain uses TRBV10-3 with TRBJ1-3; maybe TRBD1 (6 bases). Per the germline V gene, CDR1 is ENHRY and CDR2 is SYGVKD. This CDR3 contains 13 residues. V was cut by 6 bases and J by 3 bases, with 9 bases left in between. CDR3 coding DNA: TGTGCCATCAGCAGGGGCTTTGGAAACACCATATATTTT. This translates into CAISRGFGNTIYF.

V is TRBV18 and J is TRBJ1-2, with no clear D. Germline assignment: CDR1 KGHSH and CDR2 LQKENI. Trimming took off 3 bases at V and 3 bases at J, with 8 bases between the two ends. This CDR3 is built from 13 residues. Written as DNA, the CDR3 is TGTGCCAGCTCACCGGTTACGGACTATGGCTACACCTTC. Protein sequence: CASSPVTDYGYTF.